This record concerns one T cell receptor (beta chain) sequence. The antigen remains undetermined. This record belongs to a study of blood T cells in healthy people across ages. The study, taken as a whole, reports: Possibly, changes in expanded clonotypes were confounded because donor CMV status was unknown.

CDR3 length: 17 residues. Germline lookup yields CDR1 SGHTA and CDR2 FQGNSA. Losses at the gene ends were 5 bases for V and 5 bases for J; bases not matched to a gene: 13. The second PCR ran roughly 6 to 11 cycles with a sample-barcoded 5' primer and J-beta primers. MiXCR was run by TCRdb on the 5' RACE reads, yielding one entry per CDR3 protein. This repertoire shows some 1,000,000 distinct CDR3 sequences, approximately 26% found once; its top ten account for 0.75%. Separately, the same data were catalogued under a study of T cells of mothers and their children. From that second work: Added by the second PCR's M1S primer were sample barcodes and 2-4 random nucleotides.

The material sequenced was blood. The chain combines TRBV7-2 with TRBJ2-5; 11 nucleotides align to TRBD2. This TCR was recovered from a girl between 2 and 10 years old in good health. The chain's CDR3 is CASSAGTSGSWGETQYF. The CDR3 coding sequence is TGTGCCAGCAGCGCAGGGACTAGCGGTTCCTGGGGGGAGACCCAGTACTTC.